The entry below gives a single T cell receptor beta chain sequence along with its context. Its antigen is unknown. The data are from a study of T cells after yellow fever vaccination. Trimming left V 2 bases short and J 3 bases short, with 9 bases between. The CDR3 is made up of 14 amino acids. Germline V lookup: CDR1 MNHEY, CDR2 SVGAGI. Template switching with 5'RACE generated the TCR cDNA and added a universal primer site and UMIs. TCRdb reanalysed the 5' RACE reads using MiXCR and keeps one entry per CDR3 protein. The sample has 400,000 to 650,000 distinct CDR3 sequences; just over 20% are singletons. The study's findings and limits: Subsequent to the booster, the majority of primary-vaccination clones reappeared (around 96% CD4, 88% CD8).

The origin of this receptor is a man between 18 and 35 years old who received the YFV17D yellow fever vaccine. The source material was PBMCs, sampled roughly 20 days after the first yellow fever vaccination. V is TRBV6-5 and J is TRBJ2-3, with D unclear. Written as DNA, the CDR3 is TGTGCCAGCAGTTACGGTGGAGAAACAGATACGCAGTATTTT. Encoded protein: CASSYGGETDTQYF.